Presented here are 2 T cell receptor beta chains from one specimen sequenced in a study of cytomegalovirus exposure and HLA in healthy donors. Researchers ran the PCR with 60 Vbeta and 13 Jbeta primers. The method was immunoSEQ multiplex PCR; TCRdb's version includes in-frame clones alone and lacks a portion of them. This sample carries about 230,000 clones, approximately 84% of them seen once, and the ten largest clones take about 0.58%. Sequencing was carried out using PBMCs. The receptor source for this set is a woman aged 35 to 49 in good health and CMV-seronegative.

The chain uses TRBV6-1 and TRBJ2-3; possibly TRBD1 for D (6 bases). This CDR3 has 12 residues. Germline V lookup: CDR1 MNHNS, CDR2 SASEGT. With 9 bases removed from V and 2 bases from J, the gap between germline ends came to 9 bases. For the CDR3, the DNA is TGTGCCAGTGGGGGCCCCACAGATACGCAGTATTTT. It codes for CASGGPTDTQYF.

This sequence joins TRBV9 and TRBJ2-2; 8 bases are shared with TRBD1. Trimming took 4 bases from V and 6 from J; bases not matched to a gene: 8. CDR3 length equals 15 residues. Germline V gene sequence: CDR1 SGDLS, CDR2 YYNGEE. The CDR3 DNA reads TGTGCCAGCAGCCCCCGGACAGGGTATGCCGGGGAGCTGTTTTTT. This sequence encodes CASSPRTGYAGELFF.